This T cell receptor beta chain comes out of a study of cytomegalovirus exposure and HLA in healthy donors. The study, taken as a whole, reports: The authors later linked a missense DCLRE1C variant to TCR beta V- and J-gene trimming. It was reportedly the case that the classifier diagnosed cytomegalovirus status with high specificity and sensitivity. Earlier analysis yielded a pattern in which most TCR beta V segments were productive about 87% or about 30% of the time.

Germline V CDR1 and CDR2: SGHTA, FQGTGA. J was trimmed by 6 bases and V by 1 base; bases with no gene match: 13. This CDR3 has 17 amino acids. On this clone: The antigen is unknown.

The PCR used 60 Vbeta and 13 Jbeta primers. TCRdb's table, derived via immunoSEQ multiplex PCR, lists solely in-frame clones and lacks some. The table includes 180,000 or so clones, 75% to 90% detected once. The source of this sequence is a man aged 18 to 29 in good health and CMV-seropositive. The V call is TRBV7-3, the J call TRBJ2-3; TRBD2 matches at 7 bases. The sequencing input was PBMCs. The CDR3 DNA reads TGTGCCAGCAGCTTAATTGTCCCGTCGGGGGGTCAGGATACGCAGTATTTT. It translates to CASSLIVPSGGQDTQYF.